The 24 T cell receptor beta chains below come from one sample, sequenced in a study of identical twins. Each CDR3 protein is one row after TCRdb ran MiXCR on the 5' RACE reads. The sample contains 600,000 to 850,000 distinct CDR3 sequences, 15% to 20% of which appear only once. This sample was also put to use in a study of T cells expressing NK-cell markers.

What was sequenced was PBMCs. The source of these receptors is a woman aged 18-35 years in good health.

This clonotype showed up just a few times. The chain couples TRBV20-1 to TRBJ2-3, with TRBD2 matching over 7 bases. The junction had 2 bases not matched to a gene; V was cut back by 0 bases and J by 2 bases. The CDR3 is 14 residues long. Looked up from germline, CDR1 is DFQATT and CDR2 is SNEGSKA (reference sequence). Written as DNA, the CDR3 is TGCAGTGCTAGAGATGGGGACTACACAGATACGCAGTATTTT. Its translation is CSARDGDYTDTQYF.

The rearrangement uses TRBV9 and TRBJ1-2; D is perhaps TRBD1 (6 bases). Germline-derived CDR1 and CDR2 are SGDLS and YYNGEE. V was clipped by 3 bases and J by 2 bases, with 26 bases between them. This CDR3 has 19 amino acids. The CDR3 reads CASSGDNRATHPSNYGYTF. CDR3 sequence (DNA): TGTGCCAGCAGCGGAGACAACAGGGCTACTCATCCTTCAAACTATGGCTACACCTTC.

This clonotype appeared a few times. CDR3 amino acids: CASSQERHSSVYF. The CDR3 nucleotides are TGTGCCAGCAGCCAAGAACGTCACTCTTCGGTTTATTTT. The rearrangement links TRBV3-1 to TRBJ2-3, with no clear D. CDR3 length: 13 amino acids. Trimming cost V 0 bases and J 15 bases, with 16 bases left between them. Looked up from germline, CDR1 is LGHDT and CDR2 is YNNKEL (reference sequence).

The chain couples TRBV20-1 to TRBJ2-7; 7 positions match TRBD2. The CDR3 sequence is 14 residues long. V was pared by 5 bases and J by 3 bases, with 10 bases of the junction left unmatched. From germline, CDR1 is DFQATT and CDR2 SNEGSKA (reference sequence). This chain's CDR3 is CSAGSGRGFYEQYF. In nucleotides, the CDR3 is TGCAGTGCTGGGTCCGGGCGGGGGTTCTACGAGCAGTACTTC.

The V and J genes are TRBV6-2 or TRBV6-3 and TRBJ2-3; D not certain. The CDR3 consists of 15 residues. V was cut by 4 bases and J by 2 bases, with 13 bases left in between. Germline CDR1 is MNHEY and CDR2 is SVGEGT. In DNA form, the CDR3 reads TGTGCCAGCAGTTCCCGCGGCGAAAACACAGATACGCAGTATTTT. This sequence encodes CASSSRGENTDTQYF.

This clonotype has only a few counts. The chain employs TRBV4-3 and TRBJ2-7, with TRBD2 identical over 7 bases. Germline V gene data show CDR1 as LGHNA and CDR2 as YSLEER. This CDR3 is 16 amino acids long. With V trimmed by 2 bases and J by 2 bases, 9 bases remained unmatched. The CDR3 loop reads CASSQRVAGAAYEQYF. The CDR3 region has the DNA TGCGCCAGCAGCCAAAGAGTAGCGGGCGCAGCCTACGAGCAGTACTTC.

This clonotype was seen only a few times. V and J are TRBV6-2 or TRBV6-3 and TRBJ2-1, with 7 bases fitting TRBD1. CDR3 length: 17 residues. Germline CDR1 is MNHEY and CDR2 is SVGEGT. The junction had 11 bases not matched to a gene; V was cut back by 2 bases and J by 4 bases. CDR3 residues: CASSYALGTAWYNEQFF. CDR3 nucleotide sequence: TGTGCCAGCAGTTACGCTTTGGGGACAGCTTGGTACAATGAGCAGTTCTTC.

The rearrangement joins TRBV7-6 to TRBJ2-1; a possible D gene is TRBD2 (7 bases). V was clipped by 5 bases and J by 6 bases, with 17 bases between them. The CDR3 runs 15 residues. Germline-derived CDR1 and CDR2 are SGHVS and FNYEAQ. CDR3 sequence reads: CASSQGGAGANEQFF. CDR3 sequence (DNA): TGTGCCAGCAGCCAGGGAGGGGCGGGGGCCAATGAGCAGTTCTTC.

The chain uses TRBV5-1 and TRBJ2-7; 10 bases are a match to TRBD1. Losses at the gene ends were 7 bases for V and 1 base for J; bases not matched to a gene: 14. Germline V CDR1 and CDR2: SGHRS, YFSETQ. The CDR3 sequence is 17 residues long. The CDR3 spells CASRLPPPGQGSYEQYF. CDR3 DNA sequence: TGCGCCAGCCGACTACCCCCGCCGGGACAGGGGTCCTACGAGCAGTACTTC.

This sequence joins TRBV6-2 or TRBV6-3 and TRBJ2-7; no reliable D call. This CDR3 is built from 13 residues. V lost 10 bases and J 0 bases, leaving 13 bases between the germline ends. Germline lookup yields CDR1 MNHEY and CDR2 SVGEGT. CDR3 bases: TGTGCCACCGAAGACCCGCACTCCTACGAGCAGTACTTC. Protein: CATEDPHSYEQYF.

CDR3 protein: CASRAFTRGSYNEQFF. The CDR3, as DNA: TGTGCCAGCAGGGCTTTTACTAGGGGCTCCTACAATGAGCAGTTCTTC. The rearrangement uses TRBV12-3 or TRBV12-4 and TRBJ2-1; D tentatively fits TRBD1 or TRBD2 (5 bases each). The CDR3 covers 16 residues. V lost 6 bases and J 0 bases, leaving 15 bases between the germline ends.

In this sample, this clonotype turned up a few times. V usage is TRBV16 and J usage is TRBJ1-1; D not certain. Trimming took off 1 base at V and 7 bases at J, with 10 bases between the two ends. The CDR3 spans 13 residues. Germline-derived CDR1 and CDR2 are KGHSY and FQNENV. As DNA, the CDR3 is TGTGCCAGCAGCCAATTGTTGTTAGGTGAAGCTTTCTTT. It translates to CASSQLLLGEAFF.

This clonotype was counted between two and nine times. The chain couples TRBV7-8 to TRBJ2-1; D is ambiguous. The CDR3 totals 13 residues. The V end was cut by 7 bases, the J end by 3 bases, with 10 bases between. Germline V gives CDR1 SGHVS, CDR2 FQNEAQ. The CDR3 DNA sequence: TGTGCCAGCAAGTTATTCAGCTACAATGAGCAGTTCTTC. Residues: CASKLFSYNEQFF.

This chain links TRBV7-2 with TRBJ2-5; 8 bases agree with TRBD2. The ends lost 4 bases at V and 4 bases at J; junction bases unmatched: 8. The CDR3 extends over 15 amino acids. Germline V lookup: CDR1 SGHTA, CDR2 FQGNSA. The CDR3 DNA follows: TGTGCCAGCAGCTGGCGGGCCAGCGGGAGAGAGACCCAGTACTTC. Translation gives CASSWRASGRETQYF. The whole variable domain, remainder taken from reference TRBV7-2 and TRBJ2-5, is GAGVSQSPSNKVTEKGKDVELRCDPISGHTALYWYRQSLGQGLEFLIYFQGNSAPDKSGLPSDRFSAERTGGSVSTLTIQRTQQEDSAVYLCASSWRASGRETQYFGPGTRLLVL.

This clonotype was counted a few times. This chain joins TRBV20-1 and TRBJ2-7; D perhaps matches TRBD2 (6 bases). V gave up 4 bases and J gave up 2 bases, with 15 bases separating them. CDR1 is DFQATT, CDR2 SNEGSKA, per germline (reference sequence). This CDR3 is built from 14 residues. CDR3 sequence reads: CSAKRAKVPYEQYF. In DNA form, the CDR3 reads TGCAGTGCTAAGCGGGCGAAGGTTCCCTACGAGCAGTACTTC.

This chain's CDR3 is CASSFQLAGVGGGQFF. In DNA form, the CDR3 reads TGTGCCAGCAGCTTCCAACTAGCGGGAGTTGGAGGGGGGCAGTTCTTC. This chain connects TRBV7-2 to TRBJ2-1; 11 nucleotides match TRBD2. The ends lost 3 bases at V and 12 bases at J; junction bases unmatched: 13. The CDR3 is 16 residues long. CDR1 and CDR2 (germline): SGHTA, FQGNSA. The entire variable domain, with the rest obtained from reference TRBV7-2 and TRBJ2-1, is as follows: GAGVSQSPSNKVTEKGKDVELRCDPISGHTALYWYRQSLGQGLEFLIYFQGNSAPDKSGLPSDRFSAERTGGSVSTLTIQRTQQEDSAVYLCASSFQLAGVGGGQFFGPGTRLTVL.

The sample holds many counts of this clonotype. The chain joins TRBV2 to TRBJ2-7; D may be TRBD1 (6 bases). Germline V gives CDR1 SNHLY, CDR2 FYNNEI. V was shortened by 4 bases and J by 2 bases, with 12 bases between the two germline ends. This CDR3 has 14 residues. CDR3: CASSARTDTYEQYF. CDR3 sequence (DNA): TGTGCCAGCAGTGCCAGGACAGATACCTACGAGCAGTACTTC.

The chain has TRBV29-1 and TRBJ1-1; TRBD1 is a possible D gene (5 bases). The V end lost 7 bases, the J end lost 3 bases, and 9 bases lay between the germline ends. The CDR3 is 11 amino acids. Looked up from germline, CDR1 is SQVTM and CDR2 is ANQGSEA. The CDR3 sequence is CSGGRDTEAFF. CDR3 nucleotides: TGCAGCGGGGGGAGGGACACTGAAGCTTTCTTT.

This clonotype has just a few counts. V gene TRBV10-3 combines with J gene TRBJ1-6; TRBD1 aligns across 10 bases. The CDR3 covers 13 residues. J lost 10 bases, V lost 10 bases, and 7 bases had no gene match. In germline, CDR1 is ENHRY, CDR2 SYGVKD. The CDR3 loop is CATGGTGESPLHF. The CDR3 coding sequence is TGTGCCACCGGGGGGACAGGGGAATCACCCCTCCACTTT.

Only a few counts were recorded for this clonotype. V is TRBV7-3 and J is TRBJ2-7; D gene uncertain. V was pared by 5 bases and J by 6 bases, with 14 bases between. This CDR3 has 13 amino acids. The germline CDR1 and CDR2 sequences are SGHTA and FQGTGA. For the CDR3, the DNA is TGTGCCAGCAGCCCCCATCGGTCGCGCGAGCAGTACTTC. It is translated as CASSPHRSREQYF.

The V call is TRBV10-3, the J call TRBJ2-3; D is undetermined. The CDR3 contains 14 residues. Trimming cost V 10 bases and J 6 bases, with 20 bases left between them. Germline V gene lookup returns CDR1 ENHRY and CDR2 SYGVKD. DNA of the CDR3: TGTGCCACGAATAATCCCTCTTCGCAGGATACGCAGTATTTT. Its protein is CATNNPSSQDTQYF.

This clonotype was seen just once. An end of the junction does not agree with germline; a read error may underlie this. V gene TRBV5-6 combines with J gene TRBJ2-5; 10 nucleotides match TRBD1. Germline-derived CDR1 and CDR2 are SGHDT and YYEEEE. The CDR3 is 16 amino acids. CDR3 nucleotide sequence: TGTACCAGCAGACGGGACAGGGGAATGCGAGGAGAGACCCAGTACTTC. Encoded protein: CTSRRDRGMRGETQYF.

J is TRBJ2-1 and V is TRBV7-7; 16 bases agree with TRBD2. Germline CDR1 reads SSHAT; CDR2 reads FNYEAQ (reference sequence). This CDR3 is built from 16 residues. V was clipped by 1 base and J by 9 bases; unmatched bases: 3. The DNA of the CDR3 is TGTGCCAGCAGCTTAGGCGGGACTAGCGGGAGGGTTGAGCAGTTCTTC. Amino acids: CASSLGGTSGRVEQFF.

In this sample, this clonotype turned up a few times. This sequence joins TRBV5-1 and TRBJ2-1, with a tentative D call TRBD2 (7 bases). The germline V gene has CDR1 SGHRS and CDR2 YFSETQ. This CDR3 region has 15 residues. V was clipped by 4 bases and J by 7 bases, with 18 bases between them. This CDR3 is CASSPRGGATNEQFF. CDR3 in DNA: TGCGCCAGCAGCCCAAGGGGGGGGGCGACAAATGAGCAGTTCTTC. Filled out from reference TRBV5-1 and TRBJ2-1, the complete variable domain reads KAGVTQTPRYLIKTRGQQVTLSCSPISGHRSVSWYQQTPGQGLQFLFEYFSETQRNKGNFPGRFSGRQFSNSRSEMNVSTLELGDSALYLCASSPRGGATNEQFFGPGTRLTVL.